This T cell receptor beta chain was profiled in a study of tumor and adjacent non-tumor tissue in lung cancer. Findings of the study overall: TCR diversity was significantly greater in tumor than normal lung tissue.

CDR1 is MNHNY and CDR2 is SVGAGI in the germline V gene (reference sequence). The CDR3 covers 16 residues. Trimming left V 0 bases short and J 0 bases short, with 12 bases between. As regards this clonotype: Its antigen is as yet unknown.

A modified ARM-PCR protocol with three rounds of nested PCR amplified TCRbeta. MiXCR was run by TCRdb on the multiplex PCR reads, yielding one entry per CDR3 protein. Among about 120,000 distinct CDR3 sequences listed, over 75% were seen once. No cell sorting was done before RNA was extracted from the tissue. The chain combines TRBV6-6 with TRBJ2-7; D not certain. This clonotype was obtained from a man between 65 and 85 years old with non-small cell lung cancer. Sequenced: lung tumor tissue. In nucleotides, the CDR3 is TGTGCCAGCAGTTACTCGGCGGAACAGCCCTCCTACGAGCAGTACTTC. The encoded protein is CASSYSAEQPSYEQYF.